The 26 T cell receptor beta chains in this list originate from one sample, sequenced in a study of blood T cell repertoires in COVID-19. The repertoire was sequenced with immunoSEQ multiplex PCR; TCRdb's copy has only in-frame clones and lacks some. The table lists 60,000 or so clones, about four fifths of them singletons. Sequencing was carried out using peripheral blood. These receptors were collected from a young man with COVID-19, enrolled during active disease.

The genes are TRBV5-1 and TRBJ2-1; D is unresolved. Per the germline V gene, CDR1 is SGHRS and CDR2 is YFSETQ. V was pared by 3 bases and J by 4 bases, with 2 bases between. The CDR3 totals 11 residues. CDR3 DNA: TGCGCCAGCAGCTCGTACAATGAGCAGTTCTTC. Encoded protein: CASSSYNEQFF. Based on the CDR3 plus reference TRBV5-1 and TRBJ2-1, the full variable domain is KAGVTQTPRYLIKTRGQQVTLSCSPISGHRSVSWYQQTPGQGLQFLFEYFSETQRNKGNFPGRFSGRQFSNSRSEMNVSTLELGDSALYLCASSSYNEQFFGPGTRLTVL.

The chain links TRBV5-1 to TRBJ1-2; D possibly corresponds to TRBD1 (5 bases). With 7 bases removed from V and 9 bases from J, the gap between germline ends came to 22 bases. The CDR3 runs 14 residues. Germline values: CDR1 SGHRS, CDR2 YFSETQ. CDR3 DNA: TGCGCCAGCGGCCATGGGGGGGTGTGGTCAAGCTACACCTTC. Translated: CASGHGGVWSSYTF.

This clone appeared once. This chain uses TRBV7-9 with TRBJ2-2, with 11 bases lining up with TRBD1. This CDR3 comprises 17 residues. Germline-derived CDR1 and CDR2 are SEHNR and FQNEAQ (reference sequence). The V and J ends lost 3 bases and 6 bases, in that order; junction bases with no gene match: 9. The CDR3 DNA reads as TGTGCCAGCAGCTTCGATCACGGGACAGGGGGTTCCGGGGAGCTGTTTTTT. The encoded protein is CASSFDHGTGGSGELFF.

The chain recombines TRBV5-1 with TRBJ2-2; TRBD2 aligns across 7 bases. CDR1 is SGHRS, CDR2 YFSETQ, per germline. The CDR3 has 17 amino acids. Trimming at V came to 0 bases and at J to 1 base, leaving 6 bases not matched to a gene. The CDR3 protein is CASSLGRSGKNTGELFF. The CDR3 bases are TGCGCCAGCAGCTTGGGAAGGAGCGGGAAGAACACCGGGGAGCTGTTTTTT.

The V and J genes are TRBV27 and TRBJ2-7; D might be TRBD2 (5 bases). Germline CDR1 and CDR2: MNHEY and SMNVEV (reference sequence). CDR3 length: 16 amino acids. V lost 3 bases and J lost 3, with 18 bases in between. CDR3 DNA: TGTGCCAGCAGTTTCTGGGGAGTAGGACGCTACTACGAGCAGTACTTC. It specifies CASSFWGVGRYYEQYF.

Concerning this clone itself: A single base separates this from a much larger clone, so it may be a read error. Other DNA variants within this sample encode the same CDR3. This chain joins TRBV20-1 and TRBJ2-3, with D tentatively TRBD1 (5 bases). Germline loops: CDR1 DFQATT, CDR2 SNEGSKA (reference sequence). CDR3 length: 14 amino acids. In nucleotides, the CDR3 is TGCAGTGCTAGTTGGCAGGGTAGCACGGATACGCAGTATTTT. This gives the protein CSASWQGSTDTQYF.

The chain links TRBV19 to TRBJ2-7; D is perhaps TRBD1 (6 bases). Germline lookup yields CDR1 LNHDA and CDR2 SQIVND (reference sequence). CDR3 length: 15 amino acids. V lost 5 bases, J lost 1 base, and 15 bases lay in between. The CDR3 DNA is TGTGCCAGTAGTCCTAGCCACAGGGCGTCCTACGAGCAGTACTTC. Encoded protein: CASSPSHRASYEQYF. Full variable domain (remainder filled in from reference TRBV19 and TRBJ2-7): DGGITQSPKYLFRKEGQNVTLSCEQNLNHDAMYWYRQDPGQGLRLIYYSQIVNDFQKGDIAEGYSVSREKKESFPLTVTSAQKNPTAFYLCASSPSHRASYEQYFGPGTRLTVT.

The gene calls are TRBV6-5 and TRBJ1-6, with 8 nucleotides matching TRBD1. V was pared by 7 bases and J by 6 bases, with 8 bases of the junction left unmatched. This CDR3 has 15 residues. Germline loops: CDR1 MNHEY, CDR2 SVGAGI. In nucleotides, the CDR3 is TGTGCCAGCACCCCAACCCAGGGGGCTAATTCACCCCTCCACTTT. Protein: CASTPTQGANSPLHF.

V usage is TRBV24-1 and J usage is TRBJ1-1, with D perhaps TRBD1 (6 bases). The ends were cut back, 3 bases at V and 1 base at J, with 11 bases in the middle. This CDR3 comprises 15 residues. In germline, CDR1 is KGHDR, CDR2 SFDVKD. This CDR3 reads CATSDQRGGNTEAFF. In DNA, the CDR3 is TGTGCCACCAGTGATCAGAGAGGGGGGAACACTGAAGCTTTCTTT.

The CDR3 DNA reads TGTGCCAGCAGTTCCGGGACAGGGGCCTATGGCTACACCTTC. Its protein is CASSSGTGAYGYTF. The J gene is TRBJ1-2, the V gene TRBV6-2 or TRBV6-3; TRBD1 matches at 10 bases. From germline, CDR1 is MNHEY and CDR2 SVGEGT. With V trimmed by 4 bases and J by 4 bases, 3 bases remained unmatched. The CDR3 loop spans 14 amino acids.

The CDR3 nucleotides read TGTGCCAGCAGTGAAGTAGGTAGGGGAAGTCAGCCCCAGCATTTT. It specifies CASSEVGRGSQPQHF. The rearrangement joins TRBV6-1 to TRBJ1-5, with D possibly being TRBD1 (5 bases). Deletions cut 1 base from V and 6 bases from J, with 13 bases between. This CDR3 region has 15 residues. CDR1 MNHNS and CDR2 SASEGT come from the germline V gene.

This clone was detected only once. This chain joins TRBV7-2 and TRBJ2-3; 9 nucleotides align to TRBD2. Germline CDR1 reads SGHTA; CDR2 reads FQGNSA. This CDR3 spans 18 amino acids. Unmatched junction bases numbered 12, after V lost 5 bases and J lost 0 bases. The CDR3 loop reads CASSPWGPSGDSTDTQYF. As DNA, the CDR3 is TGTGCCAGCAGCCCATGGGGTCCTAGCGGGGACAGCACAGATACGCAGTATTTT.

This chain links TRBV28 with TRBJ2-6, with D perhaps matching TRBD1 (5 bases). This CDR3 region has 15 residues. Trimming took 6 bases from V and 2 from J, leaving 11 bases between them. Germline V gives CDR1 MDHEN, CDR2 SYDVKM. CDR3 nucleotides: TGTGCCAGCAGCCGACAGTCGGCTGGGGCCAACGTCCTGACTTTC. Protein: CASSRQSAGANVLTF.

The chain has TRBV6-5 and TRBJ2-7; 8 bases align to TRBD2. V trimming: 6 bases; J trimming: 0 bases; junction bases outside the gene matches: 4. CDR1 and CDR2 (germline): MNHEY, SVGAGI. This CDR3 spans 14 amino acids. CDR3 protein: CASRAGGASYEQYF. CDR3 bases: TGTGCCAGCAGGGCCGGGGGGGCCTCCTACGAGCAGTACTTC.

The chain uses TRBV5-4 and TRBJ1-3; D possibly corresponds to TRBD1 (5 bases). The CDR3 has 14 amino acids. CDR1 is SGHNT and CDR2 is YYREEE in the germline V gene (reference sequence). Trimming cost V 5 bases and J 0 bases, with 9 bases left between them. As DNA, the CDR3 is TGTGCCAGCAGTGACGGGGGCTCTGGAAACACCATATATTTT. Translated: CASSDGGSGNTIYF. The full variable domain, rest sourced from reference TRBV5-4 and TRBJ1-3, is ETGVTQSPTHLIKTRGQQVTLRCSSQSGHNTVSWYQQALGQGPQFIFQYYREEENGRGNFPPRFSGLQFPNYSSELNVNALELDDSALYLCASSDGGSGNTIYFGEGSWLTVV.

CDR3 bases: TGTGCCAGTAGTCCAGGGACATTTGGAAACACCATATATTTT. Its protein is CASSPGTFGNTIYF. V and J are TRBV19 and TRBJ1-3, with D perhaps TRBD1 (6 bases). The CDR3 runs to 14 residues. Germline V gene sequence: CDR1 LNHDA, CDR2 SQIVND (reference sequence). Trimming shortened V by 5 bases and J by 3 bases, and 11 bases separated the two germline ends.

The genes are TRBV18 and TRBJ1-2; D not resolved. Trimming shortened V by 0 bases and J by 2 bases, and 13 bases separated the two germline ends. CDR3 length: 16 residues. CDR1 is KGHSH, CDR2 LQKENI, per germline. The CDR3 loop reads CASSPPSSTANYGYTF. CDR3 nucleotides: TGTGCCAGCTCACCACCTTCAAGTACAGCAAACTATGGCTACACCTTC.

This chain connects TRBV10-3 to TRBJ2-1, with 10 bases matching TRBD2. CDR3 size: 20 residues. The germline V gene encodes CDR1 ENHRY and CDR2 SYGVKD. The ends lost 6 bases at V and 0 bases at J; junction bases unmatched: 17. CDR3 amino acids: CAISPNLAGAARSSYNEQFF. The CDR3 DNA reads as TGTGCCATCAGCCCTAACCTAGCGGGAGCTGCCCGAAGCTCCTACAATGAGCAGTTCTTC.

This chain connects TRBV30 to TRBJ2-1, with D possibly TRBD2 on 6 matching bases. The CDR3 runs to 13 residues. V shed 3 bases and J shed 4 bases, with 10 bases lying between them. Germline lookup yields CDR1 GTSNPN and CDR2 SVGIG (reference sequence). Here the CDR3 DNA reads TGTGCCTGGAGGGCTAGCGTGTACAATGAGCAGTTCTTC. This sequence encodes CAWRASVYNEQFF.

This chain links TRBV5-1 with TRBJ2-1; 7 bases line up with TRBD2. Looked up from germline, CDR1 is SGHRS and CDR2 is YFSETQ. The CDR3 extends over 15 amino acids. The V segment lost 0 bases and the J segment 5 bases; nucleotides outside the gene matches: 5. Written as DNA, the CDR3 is TGCGCCAGCAGCTTGGCTAGCGGAGACCACAATGAGCAGTTCTTC. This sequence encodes CASSLASGDHNEQFF.

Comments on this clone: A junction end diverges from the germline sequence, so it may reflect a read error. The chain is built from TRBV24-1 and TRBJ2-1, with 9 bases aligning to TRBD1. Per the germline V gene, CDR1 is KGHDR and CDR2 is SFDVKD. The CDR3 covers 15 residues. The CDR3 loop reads CATSVLGTGTDEQFF. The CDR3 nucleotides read TGTGCCACCAGTGTTTTGGGGACAGGGACTGATGAGCAGTTCTTC.

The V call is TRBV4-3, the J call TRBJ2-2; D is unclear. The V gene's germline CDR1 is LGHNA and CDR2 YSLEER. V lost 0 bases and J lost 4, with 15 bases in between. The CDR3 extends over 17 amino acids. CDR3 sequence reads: CASSQDLGPLATGELFF. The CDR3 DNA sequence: TGCGCCAGCAGCCAAGATTTGGGCCCTCTTGCCACCGGGGAGCTGTTTTTT.

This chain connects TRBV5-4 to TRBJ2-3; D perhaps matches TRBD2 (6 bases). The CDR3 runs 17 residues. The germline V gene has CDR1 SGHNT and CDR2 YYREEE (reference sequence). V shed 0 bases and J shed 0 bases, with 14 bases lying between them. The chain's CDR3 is CASSLDWGGASTDTQYF. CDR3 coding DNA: TGTGCCAGCAGCTTGGATTGGGGAGGCGCCAGCACAGATACGCAGTATTTT.

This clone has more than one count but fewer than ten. The CDR3 coding sequence is TGTGCCTGGAGTGTTTCACAACTGAACACTGAAGCTTTCTTT. Its translation: CAWSVSQLNTEAFF. The V and J genes are TRBV30 and TRBJ1-1; D remains unclear. CDR1 and CDR2 (germline): GTSNPN, SVGIG (reference sequence). The V gene lost 0 bases and the J gene lost 0 bases, with 8 bases spanning the gap. The length of the CDR3 is 14 residues.

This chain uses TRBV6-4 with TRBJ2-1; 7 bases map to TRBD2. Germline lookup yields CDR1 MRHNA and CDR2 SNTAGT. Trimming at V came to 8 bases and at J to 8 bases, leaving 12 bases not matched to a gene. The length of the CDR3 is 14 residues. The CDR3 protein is CASPGSGNRDEQFF. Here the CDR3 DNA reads TGTGCCAGCCCTGGGAGCGGGAACCGCGATGAGCAGTTCTTC.

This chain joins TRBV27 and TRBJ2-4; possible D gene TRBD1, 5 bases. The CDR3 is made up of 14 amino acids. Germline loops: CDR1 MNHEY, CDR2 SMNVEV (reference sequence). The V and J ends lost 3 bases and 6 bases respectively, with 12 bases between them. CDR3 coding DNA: TGTGCCAGCAGTTTCAGGCAGGGAAGAAACATTCAGTACTTC. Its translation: CASSFRQGRNIQYF.